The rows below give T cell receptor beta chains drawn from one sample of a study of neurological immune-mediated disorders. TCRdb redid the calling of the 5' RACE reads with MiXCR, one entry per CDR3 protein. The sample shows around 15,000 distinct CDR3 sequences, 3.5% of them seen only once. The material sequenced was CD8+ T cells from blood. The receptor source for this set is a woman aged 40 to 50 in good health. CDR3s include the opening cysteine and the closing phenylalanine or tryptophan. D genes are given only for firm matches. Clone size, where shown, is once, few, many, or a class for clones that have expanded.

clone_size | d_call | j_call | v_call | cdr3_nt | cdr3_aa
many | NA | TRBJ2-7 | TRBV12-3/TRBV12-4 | TGTGCCAGCAGTTTAATTGGTTTCAGCTACGAGCAGTACTTC | CASSLIGFSYEQYF
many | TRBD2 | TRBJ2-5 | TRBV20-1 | TGCAGTGCCAGAGGGTACCGACTAGCGGGAGAGAAAGAGACCCAGTACTTC | CSARGYRLAGEKETQYF
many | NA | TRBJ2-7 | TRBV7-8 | TGTGCCAGCAGCTTAGATGCGGTTAACTACGAGCAGTACTTC | CASSLDAVNYEQYF
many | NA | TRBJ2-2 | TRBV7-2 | TGTGCCAGCAGCTTTAGTCCCCTGGAGCTGTTTTTT | CASSFSPLELFF
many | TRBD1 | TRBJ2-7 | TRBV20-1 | TGCAGTGCTATAAAACCAGGGGGTACGTGGGAGCAGTACTTC | CSAIKPGGTWEQYF
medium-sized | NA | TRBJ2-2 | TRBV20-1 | TGCAGTGCTAGAGATTCAGCGACCGACACCGGGGAGCTGTTTTTT | CSARDSATDTGELFF
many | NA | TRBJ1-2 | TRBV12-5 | TGTGCTAGTGGTTTAGGGACTGATGCTAACTATGGCTACACCTTC | CASGLGTDANYGYTF
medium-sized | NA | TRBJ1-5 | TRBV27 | TGTGCCAGCAGTTTTGGAAGTGGGTTTCAGCCCCAGCATTTT | CASSFGSGFQPQHF
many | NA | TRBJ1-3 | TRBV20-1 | TGCAGTGCTCACTCTGGAAACACCATATATTTT | CSAHSGNTIYF
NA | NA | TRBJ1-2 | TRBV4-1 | TGCGCCAGCAGCCAAGGGCGTGGCTACACCTTC | CASSQGRGYTF
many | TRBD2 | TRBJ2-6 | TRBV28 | TGTGCCAGCAGTCCACTAGCGGGGGAAGGGACCAACGTCCTGACTTTC | CASSPLAGEGTNVLTF
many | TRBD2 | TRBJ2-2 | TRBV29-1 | TGCAGCGGCAGTAGCGGGAGAACCGGGGAGCTGTTTTTT | CSGSSGRTGELFF